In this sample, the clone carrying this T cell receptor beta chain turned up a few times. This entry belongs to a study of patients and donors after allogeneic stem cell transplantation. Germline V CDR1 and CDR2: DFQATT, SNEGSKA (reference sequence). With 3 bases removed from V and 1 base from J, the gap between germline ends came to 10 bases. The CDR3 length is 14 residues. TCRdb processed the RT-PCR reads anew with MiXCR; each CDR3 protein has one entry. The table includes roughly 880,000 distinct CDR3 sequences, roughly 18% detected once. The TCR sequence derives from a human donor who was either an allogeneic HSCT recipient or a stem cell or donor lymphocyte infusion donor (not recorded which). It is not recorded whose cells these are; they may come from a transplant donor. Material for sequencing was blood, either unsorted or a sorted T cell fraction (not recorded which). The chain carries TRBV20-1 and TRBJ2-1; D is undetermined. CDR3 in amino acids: CSARESYSYNEQFF. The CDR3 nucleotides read TGCAGTGCTAGGGAATCCTATTCCTACAATGAGCAGTTCTTC.